This TCR beta chain originates from a study of blood T cell repertoires in COVID-19. The CDR3 runs to 14 residues. Germline CDR1 reads ENHRY; CDR2 reads SYGVKD. V was shortened by 6 bases and J by 1 base, with 12 bases between the two germline ends. Source study methods: Amplification with reference gene primers provided the estimates of nucleated cell counts. The protocol was immunoSEQ multiplex PCR, while the TCRdb copy is restricted to in-frame clones and leaves out a portion. The DNA was the basis for D and trimming; V, J and clone size are from that table. The sample consists of roughly 670,000 clones, more than 80% of them appearing once.

The sequence was obtained from a young woman with acute or convalescent COVID-19. This chain links TRBV10-3 with TRBJ1-1, with a tentative D call TRBD1 (5 bases). Sequenced: peripheral blood. Here the CDR3 reads CAIRRPGQNTEAFF. The DNA for the CDR3 is TGTGCCATCAGGCGCCCAGGGCAGAACACTGAAGCTTTCTTT.